The clone carrying this T cell receptor beta chain came up many times. Antigen unknown. These data belong to a study of human T cells and chemical hapten exposure. Across the whole study: Affected patients, primarily female, had alopecia areata, totalis or universalis.

Each cDNA molecule in the library carried unique molecular identifiers. TCRdb passed the RACE reads through MiXCR, listing each CDR3 protein once. Among roughly 90,000 distinct CDR3 sequences listed, under 13% were seen once. Points from the study as a whole: There was no change with DPC sensitization in TCRs above 1 in 1000 frequency.

Time point noted: patch test 3, about 24 weeks after DPC sensitization. Treatment denoted: therapeutic diphenylcyclopropenone sensitization with weekly scalp DPC. The germline V gene encodes CDR1 SGHDN and CDR2 FVKESK. The CDR3 runs 16 residues. V lost 1 base, J lost 1 base, and 12 bases lay in between. The receptor was isolated from a woman aged 30 to 39 with alopecia areata. Some clones in this sample may be carry-over from other donors' samples. The sequenced sample was whole blood, obtained in connection with sensitization to the hapten diphenylcyclopropenone (DPC). This chain connects TRBV14 to TRBJ2-3; TRBD2 is a possible D gene (5 bases). CDR3 protein: CASSQGRGAGTDTQYF. DNA for the CDR3: TGTGCCAGCAGCCAAGGCCGGGGAGCGGGCACAGATACGCAGTATTTT.